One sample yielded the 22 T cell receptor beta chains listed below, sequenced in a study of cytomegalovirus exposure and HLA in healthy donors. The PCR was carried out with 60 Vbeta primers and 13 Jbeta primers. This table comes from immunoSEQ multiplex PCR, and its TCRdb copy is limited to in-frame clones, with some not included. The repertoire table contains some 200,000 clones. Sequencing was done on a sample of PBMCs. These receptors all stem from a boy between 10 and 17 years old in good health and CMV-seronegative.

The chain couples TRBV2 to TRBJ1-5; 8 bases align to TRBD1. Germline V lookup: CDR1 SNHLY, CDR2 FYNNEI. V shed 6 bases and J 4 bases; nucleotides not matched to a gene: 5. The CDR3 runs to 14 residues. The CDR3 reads CASSLDRGNQPQHF. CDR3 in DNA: TGTGCCAGCAGCCTCGACAGGGGAAATCAGCCCCAGCATTTT.

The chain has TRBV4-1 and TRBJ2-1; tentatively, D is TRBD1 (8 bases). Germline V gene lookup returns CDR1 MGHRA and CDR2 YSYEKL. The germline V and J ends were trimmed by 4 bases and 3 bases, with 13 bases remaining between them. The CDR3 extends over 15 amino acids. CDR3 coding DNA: TGCGCCAGCAGCCCACAGGGGGACTACTACAATGAGCAGTTCTTC. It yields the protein CASSPQGDYYNEQFF.

The CDR3 loop is CASSSTTGSNEQFF. The CDR3 DNA reads as TGTGCCAGCAGTTCTACGACAGGGAGCAATGAGCAGTTCTTC. This chain links TRBV6-4 with TRBJ2-1; 7 bases match TRBD1. CDR1 is MRHNA and CDR2 is SNTAGT in the germline V gene. V trimming: 5 bases; J trimming: 6 bases; junction bases outside the gene matches: 7. CDR3 length: 14 residues.

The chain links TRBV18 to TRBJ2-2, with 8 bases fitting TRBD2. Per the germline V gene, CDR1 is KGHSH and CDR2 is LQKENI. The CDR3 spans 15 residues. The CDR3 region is CATTPEERGPGELFF. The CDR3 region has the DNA TGTGCGACGACACCGGAGGAGCGGGGGCCCGGGGAGCTGTTTTTT.

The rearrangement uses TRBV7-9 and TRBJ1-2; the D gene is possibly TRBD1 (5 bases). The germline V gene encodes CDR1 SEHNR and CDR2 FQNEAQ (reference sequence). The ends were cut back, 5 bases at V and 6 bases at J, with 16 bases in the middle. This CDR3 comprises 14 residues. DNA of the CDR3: TGTGCCAGCAGCCCAATGTCGTGGGGGGATGGCTACACCTTC. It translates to CASSPMSWGDGYTF. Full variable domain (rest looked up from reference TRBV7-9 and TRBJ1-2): DTGVSQNPRHKITKRGQNVTFRCDPISEHNRLYWYRQTLGQGPEFLTYFQNEAQLEKSRLLSDRFSAERPKGSFSTLEIQRTEQGDSAMYLCASSPMSWGDGYTFGSGTRLTVV.

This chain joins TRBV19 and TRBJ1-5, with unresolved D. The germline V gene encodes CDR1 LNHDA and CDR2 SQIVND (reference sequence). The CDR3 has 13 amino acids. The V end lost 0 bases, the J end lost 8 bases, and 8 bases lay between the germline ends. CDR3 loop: CASSIEDAKPQHF. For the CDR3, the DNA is TGTGCCAGTAGTATAGAAGATGCTAAGCCCCAGCATTTT.

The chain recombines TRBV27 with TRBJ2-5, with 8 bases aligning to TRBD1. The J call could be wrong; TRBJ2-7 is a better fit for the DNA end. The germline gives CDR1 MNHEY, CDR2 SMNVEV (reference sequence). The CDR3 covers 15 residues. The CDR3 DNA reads TGTGCCAGCAGTGGAGGGGACAGGACCTACTCCGAGCAGTACTTC. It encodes CASSGGDRTYSEQYF.

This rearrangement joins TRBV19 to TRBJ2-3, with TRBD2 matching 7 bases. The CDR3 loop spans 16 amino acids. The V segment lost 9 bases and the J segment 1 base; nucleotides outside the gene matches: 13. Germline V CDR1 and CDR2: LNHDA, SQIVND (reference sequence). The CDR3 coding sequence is TGTGCCAGCACCCGCGGGTTCAGCGGGGGCACAGATACGCAGTATTTT. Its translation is CASTRGFSGGTDTQYF.

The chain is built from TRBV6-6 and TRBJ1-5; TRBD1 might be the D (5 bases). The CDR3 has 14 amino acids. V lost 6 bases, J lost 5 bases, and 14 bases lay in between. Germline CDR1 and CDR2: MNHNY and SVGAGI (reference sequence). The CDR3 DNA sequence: TGTGCCAGCAGCCCCGCGGGGGGTGATCAGCCCCAGCATTTT. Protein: CASSPAGGDQPQHF.

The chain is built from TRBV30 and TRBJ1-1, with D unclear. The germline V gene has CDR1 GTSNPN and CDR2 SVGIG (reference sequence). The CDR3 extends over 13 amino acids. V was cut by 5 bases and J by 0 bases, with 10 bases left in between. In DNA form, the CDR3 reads TGTGCCTGGGCTCAGAACCTGAACACTGAAGCTTTCTTT. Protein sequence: CAWAQNLNTEAFF.

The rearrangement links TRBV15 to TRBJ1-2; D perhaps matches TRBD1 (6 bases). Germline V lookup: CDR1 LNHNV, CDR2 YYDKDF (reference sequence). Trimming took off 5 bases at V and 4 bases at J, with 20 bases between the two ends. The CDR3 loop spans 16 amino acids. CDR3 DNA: TGTGCCACCAGCGGCAGGACAGCCGATATCCTCTATGGCTACACCTTC. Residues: CATSGRTADILYGYTF.

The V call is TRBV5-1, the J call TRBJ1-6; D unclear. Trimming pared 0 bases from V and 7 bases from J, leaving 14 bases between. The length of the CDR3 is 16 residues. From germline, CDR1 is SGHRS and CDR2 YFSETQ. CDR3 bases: TGCGCCAGCAGCTTGGTTCCCGGGATCCAGAATTCACCCCTCCACTTT. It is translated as CASSLVPGIQNSPLHF.

In nucleotides, the CDR3 is TGTGCCAGCAGCTTAGCGCTAGGGGATAGGGGCTACACCTTC. Its protein is CASSLALGDRGYTF. This sequence joins TRBV7-8 and TRBJ1-2; a possible D gene is TRBD1 (5 bases). Germline V lookup: CDR1 SGHVS, CDR2 FQNEAQ. Trimming pared 0 bases from V and 8 bases from J, leaving 13 bases between. The CDR3 covers 14 residues.

The CDR3, as DNA: TGTGCCAGTCGACGGCCGGGTGATTTGGAGACCCAGTACTTC. Protein sequence: CASRRPGDLETQYF. The rearrangement links TRBV11-2 to TRBJ2-5; unclear D gene. This CDR3 is built from 14 residues. The V gene's germline CDR1 is SGHAT and CDR2 FQNNGV. Trimming removed 9 bases from V and 5 bases from J, with 19 bases in between.

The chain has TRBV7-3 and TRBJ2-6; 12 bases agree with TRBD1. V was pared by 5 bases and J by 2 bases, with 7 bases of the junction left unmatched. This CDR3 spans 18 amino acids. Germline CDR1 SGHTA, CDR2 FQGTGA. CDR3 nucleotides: TGTGCCAGCAGCCCAGGGGACAGGGGGCTTCCTGGGGCCAACGTCCTGACTTTC. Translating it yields CASSPGDRGLPGANVLTF. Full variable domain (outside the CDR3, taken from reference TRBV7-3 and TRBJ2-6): GAGVSQTPSNKVTEKGKYVELRCDPISGHTALYWYRQSLGQGPEFLIYFQGTGAADDSGLPNDRFFAVRPEGSVSTLKIQRTERGDSAVYLCASSPGDRGLPGANVLTFGAGSRLTVL.

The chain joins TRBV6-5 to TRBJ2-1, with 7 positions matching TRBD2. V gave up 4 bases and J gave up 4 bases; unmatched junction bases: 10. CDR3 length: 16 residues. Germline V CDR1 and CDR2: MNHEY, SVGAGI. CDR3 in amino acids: CASSSLSGVEYNEQFF. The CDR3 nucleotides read TGTGCCAGCAGTTCACTGAGCGGGGTCGAATACAATGAGCAGTTCTTC.

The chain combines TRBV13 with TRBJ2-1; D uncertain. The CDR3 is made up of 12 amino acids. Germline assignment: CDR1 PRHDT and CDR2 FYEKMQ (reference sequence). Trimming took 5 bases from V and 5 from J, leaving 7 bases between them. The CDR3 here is CASSHSHNEQFF. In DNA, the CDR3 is TGTGCCAGCAGCCACTCACACAATGAGCAGTTCTTC.

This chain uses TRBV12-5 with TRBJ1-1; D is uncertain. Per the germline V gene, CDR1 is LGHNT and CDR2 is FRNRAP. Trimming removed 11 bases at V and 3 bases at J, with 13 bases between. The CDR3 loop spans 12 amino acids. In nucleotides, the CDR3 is TGTGCTGTACGTGGCGGGGACACTGAAGCTTTCTTT. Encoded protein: CAVRGGDTEAFF.

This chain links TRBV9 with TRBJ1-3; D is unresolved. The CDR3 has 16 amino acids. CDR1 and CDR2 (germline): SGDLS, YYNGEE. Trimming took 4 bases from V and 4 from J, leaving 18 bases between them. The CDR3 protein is CASSPSGRTVGNTIYF. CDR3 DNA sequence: TGTGCCAGCAGCCCGAGCGGGCGAACGGTGGGAAACACCATATATTTT.

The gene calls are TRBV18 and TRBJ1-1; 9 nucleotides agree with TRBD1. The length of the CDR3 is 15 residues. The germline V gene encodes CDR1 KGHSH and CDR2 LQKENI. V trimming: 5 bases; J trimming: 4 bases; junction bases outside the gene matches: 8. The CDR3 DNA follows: TGTGCCAGCTCAAGTGGACAGGGGTATTTCACTGAAGCTTTCTTT. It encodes CASSSGQGYFTEAFF.

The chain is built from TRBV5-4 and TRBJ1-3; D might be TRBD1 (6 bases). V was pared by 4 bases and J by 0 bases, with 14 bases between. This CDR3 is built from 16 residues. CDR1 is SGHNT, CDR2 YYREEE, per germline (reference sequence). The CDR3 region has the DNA TGTGCCAGCAGCGCCAAAACAGGGTACTCTGGAAACACCATATATTTT. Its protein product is CASSAKTGYSGNTIYF.

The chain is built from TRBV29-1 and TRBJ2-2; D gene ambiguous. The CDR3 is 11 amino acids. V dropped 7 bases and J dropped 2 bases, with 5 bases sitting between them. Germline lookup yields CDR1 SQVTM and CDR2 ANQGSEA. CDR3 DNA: TGCAGCGGGGCAAACACCGGGGAGCTGTTTTTT. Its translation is CSGANTGELFF.